This is a list of T cell receptor beta chains from one sample in a study of T cell responses to AZD1222 COVID-19 vaccine. The table came from immunoSEQ multiplex PCR; TCRdb's copy has only in-frame clones and leaves some out. The sample holds tens of thousands of clones, more than 70% seen once. Sequenced material: peripheral blood, taken 28 days after the second dose of the MenACWY control vaccine. These receptors all stem from an adult who received the MenACWY meningococcal vaccine as a control. The CDR3 runs from the conserved cysteine through the conserved F or W. Fields, in order: clone size, V gene, J gene, CDR3 length, D gene, CDR3 DNA, CDR3 protein. D genes are given only for firm matches. Rows may omit the clone size; those that give it use once, few, many or a size class.

>once|TRBV7-9|TRBJ1-6|15|.
TGTGCCAGCAGCTTAGCGGGGGGTCTTGATTCACCCCTCCACTTT
CASSLAGGLDSPLHF
>.|TRBV11-3|TRBJ2-1|12|.
TGTGCCAGCAGCTCGGAGATCGGGCGAGAGTTCTTC
CASSSEIGREFF
>.|TRBV10-3|TRBJ1-1|14|.
TGTGCCATCAGTGAGGGGGGCCGGCAAGTAGGAGCTTTCTTT
CAISEGGRQVGAFF
>.|TRBV6-5|TRBJ1-4|15|TRBD1
TGTGCCAGCAGTTACCAGACAGGGGGGAATGAAAAACTGTTTTTT
CASSYQTGGNEKLFF
>.|TRBV30|TRBJ1-1|11|.
TGTGCCTGGATGGCCCAGGTAACAGCTTTCTTT
CAWMAQVTAFF
>.|TRBV5-1|TRBJ1-1|15|.
TGCGCCAGCAGCTTGGATTCCGGGCTGGGCACTGAAGCTTTCTTT
CASSLDSGLGTEAFF
>.|TRBV11-2|TRBJ1-2|13|.
TGTGCCAGCAGCTTAGTGCTGGGGGTTGGCTACACCTTC
CASSLVLGVGYTF
>.|TRBV11-1|TRBJ1-1|16|.
TGTGCCAGCAGGGACCTCGGACGGGATAGGAGAACTGAAGCTTTCTTT
CASRDLGRDRRTEAFF
>.|TRBV7-8|TRBJ1-6|15|.
TGTGCCAGCAGCCGTAGCAGGGGCGACGGTTCACCCCTCCACTTT
CASSRSRGDGSPLHF
>.|TRBV28|TRBJ2-2|14|TRBD1
TGTGCCAGTTGGGGACAGGGGAGCACCGGGGAGCTGTTTTTT
CASWGQGSTGELFF
>.|TRBV21-1|TRBJ2-7|18|.
TGTGCCAGCAGCAAAGAAAAAGGGACATCCTTACCCCCCTACGAGCAGTACTTC
CASSKEKGTSLPPYEQYF
>.|TRBV5-1|TRBJ2-3|16|TRBD2
TGCGCCAGCAGCCCAGGGCAAGCGGGGGAGGGAGATACGCAGTATTTT
CASSPGQAGEGDTQYF
>.|TRBV5-4|TRBJ1-1|15|.
TGTGCCAGCAGCTTGAATGTAGGCAGGGGAGATGAAGCTTTCTTT
CASSLNVGRGDEAFF
>.|TRBV7-7|TRBJ2-5|15|TRBD1
TGTGCCAGCAGCATCGGGACAGGGGGTCAAGAGACCCAGTACTTC
CASSIGTGGQETQYF
>.|TRBV28|TRBJ1-2|13|TRBD1
TGTGCCAGCAGGAGCCCGGGGACAGCGGGCTACACCTTC
CASRSPGTAGYTF
>.|TRBV6-2/TRBV6-3|TRBJ1-6|14|TRBD1
TGTGCCAGCAGTACCGGGACAGGGGCTTCACCCCTCCACTTT
CASSTGTGASPLHF
>.|TRBV29-1|TRBJ2-3|14|.
TGCAGCGTTGAAGCTCCGGTGGGGGTTTCTACGCAGTATTTT
CSVEAPVGVSTQYF
>.|TRBV18|TRBJ1-4|16|TRBD1
TGTGCCAGCTCACCACAAACAGGGGGTGCTAATGAAAAACTGTTTTTT
CASSPQTGGANEKLFF
>.|TRBV11-2|TRBJ1-1|13|.
TGTGCCAGCAGCTTAGATGCTGGGTTTGAAGCTTTCTTT
CASSLDAGFEAFF
>.|TRBV6-1|TRBJ2-3|18|TRBD2
TGTGCCAGCAGTGAACAAGTGGCTAGCGGGGGGGGCACAGATACGCAGTATTTT
CASSEQVASGGGTDTQYF
>.|TRBV29-1|TRBJ2-3|17|TRBD2
TGCAGCGTCGAACACTGGACTAGCGGGGGGGCCGCAGATACGCAGTATTTT
CSVEHWTSGGAADTQYF
>.|TRBV28|TRBJ1-1|15|TRBD1
TGTGCCAGCAGTTCACAGGGGGGTGGGGTCACTGAAGCTTTCTTT
CASSSQGGGVTEAFF
>.|TRBV5-5|TRBJ1-5|13|.
TGTGCCAGCAGCCCGGACAGTAGTCAGCCCCAGCATTTT
CASSPDSSQPQHF
>.|TRBV7-2|TRBJ2-1|16|.
TGTGCCAGCAGCTTAGTGCTCGCGTGGTCTAGGCCTGAGCAGTTCTTC
CASSLVLAWSRPEQFF
>.|TRBV2|TRBJ2-7|13|.
TGTGCCAGCAGGGGCGACGGCACCTACGAGCAGTACTTC
CASRGDGTYEQYF
>.|TRBV5-1|TRBJ1-2|14|.
TGCGCCAGCAGCTTGGGTGGCGGACCCTATGGCTACACCTTC
CASSLGGGPYGYTF
>once|TRBV5-1|TRBJ2-3|14|TRBD1
TGCGCCAGCAGCCCGGGACAGCCCACAGATACGCAGTATTTT
CASSPGQPTDTQYF
>.|TRBV6-5|TRBJ2-3|14|.
TGTGCCAGCATCGAAGGGACTGGGACAGATACGCAGTATTTT
CASIEGTGTDTQYF
>.|TRBV6-5|TRBJ2-7|11|.
TGTGCCAGCAGCCCCGGACACGAGCAGTACTTC
CASSPGHEQYF
>.|TRBV5-8|TRBJ1-4|15|.
TGTGCCAGCAGCTCTACAGGGAGAGGTGTTGAAAAACTGTTTTTT
CASSSTGRGVEKLFF
>.|TRBV30|TRBJ1-1|11|.
TGTGCCTGGCATTTAGGGGGGAAAGCTTTCTTT
CAWHLGGKAFF
>.|TRBV7-9|TRBJ2-7|15|TRBD2
TGTGCCAGCAGCCCGCTTAGCGGGGGGGTGGGCGAGCAGTACTTC
CASSPLSGGVGEQYF
>once|TRBV28|TRBJ1-4|15|.
TGTGCCAGCATCGCTAACACAGGGACCGGTGAAAAACTGTTTTTT
CASIANTGTGEKLFF
>.|TRBV15|TRBJ1-2|13|.
TGTGCCACCAGCGTCCGGGACGGATATGGCTACACCTTC
CATSVRDGYGYTF
>.|TRBV2|TRBJ2-3|17|TRBD2
TGTGCCAGCAGCCCCAGGCGAGCGGGGGCCGTCACAGATACGCAGTATTTT
CASSPRRAGAVTDTQYF
>.|TRBV30|TRBJ1-2|13|.
TGTGCCTGGGATGATGGGGGGGGCTATGGCTACACCTTC
CAWDDGGGYGYTF
>.|TRBV6-5|TRBJ2-7|15|.
TGTGCCAGCAGCTCGGGACGACGGACTCCCTACGAGCAGTACTTC
CASSSGRRTPYEQYF
>.|TRBV9|TRBJ1-3|15|.
TGTGCCAGCAGCTCCGGACCGAGCTCTGGAAACACCATATATTTT
CASSSGPSSGNTIYF
>.|TRBV10-3|TRBJ1-1|15|.
TGTGCCATCAGTGATCTACGGGGGGAGAACACTGAAGCTTTCTTT
CAISDLRGENTEAFF
>once|TRBV7-3|TRBJ2-1|13|.
TGTGCCAGCAGTTCTACCGGACGCGATGAGCAGTTCTTC
CASSSTGRDEQFF
>.|TRBV7-9|TRBJ1-2|14|.
TGTGCCAGCAGCACCTCCGGGGAGGGTGATGGCTACACCTTC
CASSTSGEGDGYTF
>.|TRBV6-2/TRBV6-3|TRBJ1-1|13|.
TGTGCCAGCAGTGCGGACCGATACACTGAAGCTTTCTTT
CASSADRYTEAFF
>.|TRBV6-6|TRBJ1-1|11|TRBD1
TGTGCCAGCAGTGGACAGGTTGAAGCTTTCTTT
CASSGQVEAFF
>.|TRBV2|TRBJ2-1|15|.
TGTGCCAGCAACAAACCGGACTCCTACTACAATGAGCAGTTCTTC
CASNKPDSYYNEQFF
>.|TRBV9|TRBJ2-3|15|.
TGTGCCAGCACCCAGGCCCTCGGTTTCGCAGATACGCAGTATTTT
CASTQALGFADTQYF
>.|TRBV7-2|TRBJ1-1|14|.
TGTGCCAGCAGCCTTTGGGCGATGAACACTGAAGCTTTCTTT
CASSLWAMNTEAFF
>.|TRBV5-6|TRBJ1-1|11|.
TGTGCCAGCAGCGCAACAGGGGAAGCTTTCTTT
CASSATGEAFF
>.|TRBV28|TRBJ1-5|14|.
TGTGCCAGCAGTTTCAGGGAAAGCAATCAGCCCCAGCATTTT
CASSFRESNQPQHF
>many|TRBV18|TRBJ1-4|16|TRBD1
TGTGCCAGCTCACCCACTAGACAGGGTGACGGGGAAAAACTGTTTTTT
CASSPTRQGDGEKLFF
>.|TRBV14|TRBJ1-4|16|.
TGTGCCAGCAGCCAACCCTCCGGGGGCTTTCGCGAAAAACTGTTTTTT
CASSQPSGGFREKLFF
>.|TRBV30|TRBJ1-1|14|.
TGTGCCTGGAGTCCGGGGAGGTACAACACTGAAGCTTTCTTT
CAWSPGRYNTEAFF
>.|TRBV19|TRBJ1-1|13|.
TGTGCCAGTAGGGGGGTGATGAACACTGAAGCTTTCTTT
CASRGVMNTEAFF
>.|TRBV19|TRBJ2-7|15|.
TGTGCCAGTAGTATCGTCGCCCGGGAGATGTACGAGCAGTACTTC
CASSIVAREMYEQYF
>.|TRBV30|TRBJ1-2|12|.
TGTGCCTGGGGCGGTCTGGGCTATGGCTACACCTTC
CAWGGLGYGYTF
>once|TRBV7-2|TRBJ2-7|13|.
TGTGCCAGCAGCTTGTCAGGGGCCTACGAGCAGTACTTC
CASSLSGAYEQYF
>.|TRBV2|TRBJ2-5|14|TRBD2
TGTGCCAGCAGTCCCACTAGCGGGGGTGAGACCCAGTACTTC
CASSPTSGGETQYF
>.|TRBV6-4|TRBJ1-2|17|.
TGTGCCAGCAGTCCTACCCCACTGGACAGTACGGACTATGGCTACACCTTC
CASSPTPLDSTDYGYTF